These T cell receptor beta chains were read from a single sample in a study of OX40 agonist ivuxolimab in advanced cancers. Clones were sequenced by immunoSEQ multiplex PCR, and TCRdb holds only the in-frame ones, with some missing. The sample lists roughly 12,000 clones; 70% to 75% were seen once. Here the sequenced sample was CD4+ or CD8+ T cells sorted from blood, taken in a trial of the OX40 agonist ivuxolimab. The receptor source for this set is an adult with an advanced solid tumor such as melanoma, head and neck, liver or kidney cancer. Each CDR3 is given with its conserved first and last residue. Fields, in order: D gene, clone size, J gene, V gene, CDR3 protein, CDR3 DNA. D genes are given only for firm matches. Not every row has a clone size; where given, it reads once, few, many or a size class.

D gene: TRBD1
clone size: NA
J gene: TRBJ2-2
V gene: TRBV27
CDR3 protein: CASSSLLGQGSTGELFF
CDR3 DNA: TGTGCCAGCAGTTCCCTGCTCGGACAGGGGTCCACCGGGGAGCTGTTTTTT

D gene: NA
clone size: few
J gene: TRBJ1-4
V gene: TRBV27
CDR3 protein: CASSLNGLGEEKLFF
CDR3 DNA: TGTGCCAGCAGTTTGAATGGCCTCGGGGAAGAAAAACTGTTTTTT

D gene: NA
clone size: NA
J gene: TRBJ2-1
V gene: TRBV27
CDR3 protein: CASSLSVYNEQFF
CDR3 DNA: TGTGCCAGCAGTTTAAGCGTTTACAATGAGCAGTTCTTC